This T cell receptor beta chain is from a study of blood T cell repertoires in COVID-19 (dated by TCRdb to the early 2020s). Regarding the complete study: The collaborator samples originated in the United States, Italy and Spain and spanned the acute and convalescent phases of COVID-19. The prospective study material was composed of cDNA or gDNA derived from T cells, B-cell-depleted T cells, or PBMCs. Subjects who had been exposed to COVID-19, were actively infected with it, or had recovered from it provided the deeply sampled blood TCRbeta repertoires that made up the dataset. A freely available public database, intended as a resource for researchers studying the immune response to SARS-CoV-2, is where the repertoires were released. The samples were drawn from two sources: the first 160 participants of the ongoing ImmuneRACE study, and fewer than 1,500 subjects contributed by 6 global collaborators. Sample metadata almost always included a de-identified subject ID, COVID-19 status, age in years and sex. Where available, HLA class I and class II types were obtained from metadata supplied by the sample provider rather than from assay-based typing. Summary of the overall study and its limitations: The quantity of clinical and demographic metadata differed by source and by participant and was supplied without curation.

TCRbeta CDR3 regions were amplified from genomic DNA using the immunoSEQ Assay, a bias-controlled multiplex PCR. Per the original workflow: The number of nucleated cells in each sample was estimated by amplification of reference gene primers within the assay. To quantify the absolute abundance of each unique TCRbeta CDR3 rearrangement, sequence reads were collapsed and filtered. For each sample, productive Simpson clonality was calculated as the square root of Simpson's diversity index across productive rearrangements. Imported from immuneACCESS, the table was reduced by TCRdb to in-frame sequences with V and J called. These copies leave out some clones; in studies compared against another copy, an unresolved V gene accounts for under half, and the cause of the remainder is not known. The D gene and trimming were derived from the DNA, and the V and J assignments and clone size from that table. This sample gives about 98,000 clones in total; approximately 81% of them show up just once. Of the sample, around 4% falls within the top ten clones.

The collaborating institutions used their own protocols to collect whole blood in K2EDTA tubes. For TCRbeta analysis, collaborators shipped samples as frozen whole blood, isolated PBMCs, or DNA extracted from either of those sample types. The count of this clone is one. This clone's antigen is unknown. The input lacks base qualities; no much larger clone sits a single base away. The CDR3 measures 15 amino acids from cysteine to phenylalanine. Only the CDR3 part of the read is kept: 45 bases, read in frame from the first base. As encoded in the germline V gene, CDR1 is SGHAT while CDR2 is FQNNGV. Ends trimmed: V by 5 bases, J by 5 bases; bases unmatched to a gene: 11.

The sequence links TRBV11-2 to TRBJ1-2, and TRBD1 matches 7 of the central bases. The origin of this receptor is a man aged 55 to 69 with acute or convalescent COVID-19. The sequenced material came from peripheral blood. The CDR3 region has the sequence CASSQAREGAYGYTF. The DNA sequence reads TGTGCCAGCAGCCAGGCGCGGGAGGGGGCTTATGGCTACACCTTC. With all but the CDR3 taken from the reference TRBV11-2 and TRBJ1-2 genes, the full variable domain is: EAGVAQSPRYKIIEKRQSVAFWCNPISGHATLYWYQQILGQGPKLLIQFQNNGVVDDSQLPKDRFSAERLKGVDSTLKIQPAKLEDSAVYLCASSQAREGAYGYTFGSGTRLTVV.